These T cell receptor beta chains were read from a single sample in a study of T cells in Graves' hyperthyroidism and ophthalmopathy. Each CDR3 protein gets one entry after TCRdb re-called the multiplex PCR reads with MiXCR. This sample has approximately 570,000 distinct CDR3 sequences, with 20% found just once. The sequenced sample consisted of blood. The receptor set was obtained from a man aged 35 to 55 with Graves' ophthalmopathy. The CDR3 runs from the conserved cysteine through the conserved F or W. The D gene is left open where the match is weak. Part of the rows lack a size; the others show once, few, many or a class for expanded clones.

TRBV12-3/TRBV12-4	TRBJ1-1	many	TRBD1	TGTGCCAGCAGCCGACAGGGGGTTAGGGGGACTGAAGCTTTCTTT	CASSRQGVRGTEAFF
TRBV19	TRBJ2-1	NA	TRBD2	TGTGCCAGTAGTAGCGGGGGGATGAAGTTCTTC	CASSSGGMKFF
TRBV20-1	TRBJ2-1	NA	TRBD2	TGCAGTGCTGCCCCCGGGACTAGCGGGAGAGGGGGCTCCTACAATGAGCAGTTCTTC	CSAAPGTSGRGGSYNEQFF
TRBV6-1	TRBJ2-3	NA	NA	TGTGCCGGCGGGACTGTTGGCACAGATACGCAGTATTTT	CAGGTVGTDTQYF
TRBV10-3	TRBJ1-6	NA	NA	TGTGCCATCAGTGAGTCTAGACAGAATAATTCACCCCTCCACTTT	CAISESRQNNSPLHF
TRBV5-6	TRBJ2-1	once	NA	TGTGCCAGCAGCCGGCTGTCAGGGCCTTATAGGGGTGAGCAGTTCTTC	CASSRLSGPYRGEQFF
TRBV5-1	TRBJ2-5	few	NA	TGCGCCAGCAGCCCCTTAGTAGCGGAGACCCAGTACTTC	CASSPLVAETQYF
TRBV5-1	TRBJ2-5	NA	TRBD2	TGCGCCAGCAGCTACCTGAGCGGGGGCCCTACCCAAGAGACCCAGTACTTC	CASSYLSGGPTQETQYF
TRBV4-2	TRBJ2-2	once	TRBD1	TGTGCCAGCAGCCAAGGACAGGGACAGAGCCGGAACACCGGGGAGCTGTTTTTT	CASSQGQGQSRNTGELFF
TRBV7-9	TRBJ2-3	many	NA	TGTGCCAGCAGCTCTCCCCCGGGCTATACGCAGTATTTT	CASSSPPGYTQYF
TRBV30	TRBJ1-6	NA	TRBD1	TGTGCCTGGAGTAGTGTCGGACAGGGTAAATCACCCCTCCACTTT	CAWSSVGQGKSPLHF
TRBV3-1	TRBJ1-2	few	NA	TGTGCCAGCAGCCAAGTTGGGGCAGTAGATGGCTACACCTTC	CASSQVGAVDGYTF
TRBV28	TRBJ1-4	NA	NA	TGTGCCAGCAGGGGCTATGCAACTAATGAAAAACTGTTTTTT	CASRGYATNEKLFF
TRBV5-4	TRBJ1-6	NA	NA	TGTGCCAGCAGCTTGGAGGGAGGACGGAATTCACCCCTCCACTTT	CASSLEGGRNSPLHF
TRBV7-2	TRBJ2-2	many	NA	TGTGCCAGCAGCTTAGTAGGGGAGCTGTTTTTT	CASSLVGELFF
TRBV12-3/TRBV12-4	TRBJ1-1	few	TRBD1	TGTGCCAGCAGGGACAGGTTTCACACTGAAGCTTTCTTT	CASRDRFHTEAFF
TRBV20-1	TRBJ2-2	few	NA	TGCAGTGCTAGCGTCCTTACAGGGAACACCGGGGAGCTGTTTTTT	CSASVLTGNTGELFF
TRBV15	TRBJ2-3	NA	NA	TGTGCCACCAGCACGACTGGGGATACGCAGTATTTT	CATSTTGDTQYF
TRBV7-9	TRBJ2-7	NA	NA	TGTGCCAGCAGCTTCGAGGGTGCCATCGACGAGCAGTACTTC	CASSFEGAIDEQYF
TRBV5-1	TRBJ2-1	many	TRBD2	TGCGCCAGCAGCGTCATCCTAGCGGGAGGAAACAATGAGCAGTTCTTC	CASSVILAGGNNEQFF
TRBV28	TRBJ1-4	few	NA	TGTGCCAGCAGTTTCGGGAATGAAAAACTGTTTTTT	CASSFGNEKLFF
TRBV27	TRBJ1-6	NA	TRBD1	TGTGCCAGCACCCAGGGGGCGTGGAATTCACCCCTCCACTTT	CASTQGAWNSPLHF
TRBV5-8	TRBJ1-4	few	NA	TGTGCCAGCAGCTTGGGAATAACTAATGAAAAACTGTTTTTT	CASSLGITNEKLFF
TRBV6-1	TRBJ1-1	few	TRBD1	TGTGCCAGCAGGGCCTTACGGGGACAGGGGGCCTCCACTGAAGCTTTCTTT	CASRALRGQGASTEAFF
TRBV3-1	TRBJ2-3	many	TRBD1	TGTGCCAGCAGCCTAGGACAGGGGACATCAGATACGCAGTATTTT	CASSLGQGTSDTQYF
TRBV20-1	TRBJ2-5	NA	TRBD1	TGCAGTGCTGGTAGCCCGGGACAGAAAGAGACCCAGTACTTC	CSAGSPGQKETQYF
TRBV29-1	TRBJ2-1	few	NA	TGCAGCGTTGTGAATGGAGGGGGCGGACGGGATATCGCCTACAATGAGCAGTTCTTC	CSVVNGGGGRDIAYNEQFF
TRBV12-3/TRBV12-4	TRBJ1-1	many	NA	TGTGCCAGCAGTATCCCCCACACGCAGGGGGAAGCTTTCTTT	CASSIPHTQGEAFF
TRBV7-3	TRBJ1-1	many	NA	TGTGCCAGCAGCGGGGGGGGGAACACTGAAGCTTTCTTT	CASSGGGNTEAFF
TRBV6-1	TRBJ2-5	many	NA	TGTGCCAGCAGCCGTGACAGTCAAACGCAGGGGACCCAGTACTTC	CASSRDSQTQGTQYF
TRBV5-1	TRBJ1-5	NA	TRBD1	TGCGCCAGCAGCCACGGACAGGGGCAGCCCCAGCATTTT	CASSHGQGQPQHF
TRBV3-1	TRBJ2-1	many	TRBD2	TGTGCCAGCAGCCCCCATAGCGGGGGAGATTACAATGAGCAGTTCTTC	CASSPHSGGDYNEQFF
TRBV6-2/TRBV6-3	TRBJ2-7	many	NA	TGTGCCAGCAGGCGGACGGGGGCCTACGAGCAGTACTTC	CASRRTGAYEQYF
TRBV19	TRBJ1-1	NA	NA	TGTGCCAGTTATGCCACTGAAGCTTTCTTT	CASYATEAFF
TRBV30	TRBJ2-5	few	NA	TGTGCCTGGAGGTTGGCAGGGATGGAGACCCAGTACTTC	CAWRLAGMETQYF
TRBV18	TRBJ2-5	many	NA	TGTGCCAGCTCACCACCGACGGGACGAGAGACCCAGTACTTC	CASSPPTGRETQYF
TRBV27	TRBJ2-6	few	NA	TGTGCCAGCAGTTCCCGAGGGGAGGGGGCCAACGTCCTGACTTTC	CASSSRGEGANVLTF
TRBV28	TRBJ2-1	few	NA	TGTGCCAGCAGGCAGTACAGGGCTTACAATGAGCAGTTCTTC	CASRQYRAYNEQFF
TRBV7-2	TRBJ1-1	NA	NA	TGTGCCAGCAGCTTAAACGCGGGGGGGGAGGCTTTCTTT	CASSLNAGGEAFF
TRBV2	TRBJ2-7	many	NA	TGTGCCAGCAGCCCCCTTAGGGTTCGGGGGTCTAGCGAGCAGTACTTC	CASSPLRVRGSSEQYF